What follows are 23 T cell receptor beta chains derived from one specimen sequenced in a study of PD-1 blockade in mismatch repair-deficient tumors. Only in-frame clones appear in the TCRdb table, and some are missing; sequencing was by immunoSEQ multiplex PCR. The profile shows 130,000 or so clones, around 86% of them singletons. The specimen was peripheral blood, collected 44 weeks after starting pembrolizumab. These receptors all stem from an adult with mismatch repair-deficient cancer.

The CDR3, as DNA: TGCGCCAGCAGCCAGGGTCGCGGCACAGATACGCAGTATTTT. Its protein product is CASSQGRGTDTQYF. J is TRBJ2-3 and V is TRBV4-3; D ambiguous. Germline-derived CDR1 and CDR2 are LGHNA and YSLEER. V shed 3 bases and J shed 1 base, with 8 bases lying between them. This CDR3 has 14 residues.

This chain connects TRBV9 to TRBJ2-1; D unclear. Germline lookup yields CDR1 SGDLS and CDR2 YYNGEE. This CDR3 comprises 15 residues. With 0 bases removed from V and 2 bases from J, the gap between germline ends came to 9 bases. CDR3 DNA sequence: TGTGCCAGCAGCGTAGATGGGGTGGCCTACAATGAGCAGTTCTTC. Encoded protein: CASSVDGVAYNEQFF. Based on the CDR3 plus reference TRBV9 and TRBJ2-1, the full variable domain is DSGVTQTPKHLITATGQRVTLRCSPRSGDLSVYWYQQSLDQGLQFLIQYYNGEERAKGNILERFSAQQFPDLHSELNLSSLELGDSALYFCASSVDGVAYNEQFFGPGTRLTVL.

The chain combines TRBV5-1 with TRBJ2-2; D not resolved. The V gene lost 1 base and the J gene lost 2 bases, with 0 bases spanning the gap. CDR3 length equals 12 residues. Germline V gene lookup returns CDR1 SGHRS and CDR2 YFSETQ. CDR3 coding DNA: TGCGCCAGCAGCTTGAACACCGGGGAGCTGTTTTTT. It encodes CASSLNTGELFF.

The chain is built from TRBV7-9 and TRBJ2-3, with no clear D. CDR3 length: 13 residues. Trimming shortened V by 4 bases and J by 8 bases, and 13 bases separated the two germline ends. The germline CDR1 and CDR2 sequences are SEHNR and FQNEAQ (reference sequence). Here the CDR3 reads CASSSPRVATQYF. The CDR3 region has the DNA TGTGCCAGCAGCTCCCCCCGGGTAGCTACGCAGTATTTT.

The rearrangement links TRBV27 to TRBJ2-3; D is uncertain. The ends were cut back, 1 base at V and 2 bases at J, with 1 base in the middle. The V gene's germline CDR1 is MNHEY and CDR2 SMNVEV (reference sequence). This CDR3 spans 12 amino acids. The CDR3 DNA follows: TGTGCCAGCAGTTTATACACAGATACGCAGTATTTT. Translating it yields CASSLYTDTQYF.

V is TRBV28 and J is TRBJ1-5; 8 bases align to TRBD1. V was pared by 5 bases and J by 1 base, with 1 base of the junction left unmatched. The CDR3 consists of 14 residues. Germline assignment: CDR1 MDHEN and CDR2 SYDVKM. CDR3 sequence reads: CASSTGGSNQPQHF. CDR3 nucleotides: TGTGCCAGCAGTACAGGGGGAAGCAATCAGCCCCAGCATTTT. Supplemented by reference TRBV28 and TRBJ1-5, the full variable domain reads DVKVTQSSRYLVKRTGEKVFLECVQDMDHENMFWYRQDPGLGLRLIYFSYDVKMKEKGDIPEGYSVSREKKERFSLILESASTNQTSMYLCASSTGGSNQPQHFGDGTRLSIL.

The chain recombines TRBV11-2 with TRBJ2-2; TRBD1 is a possible D gene (6 bases). The V end lost 1 base, the J end lost 4 bases, and 10 bases lay between the germline ends. CDR3 length: 15 amino acids. Germline values: CDR1 SGHAT, CDR2 FQNNGV. In DNA, the CDR3 is TGTGCCAGCAGCTTAGTTAGGGACATCACCGGGGAGCTGTTTTTT. Translating gives CASSLVRDITGELFF.

The chain uses TRBV5-1 and TRBJ2-1; TRBD2 matches 7 bases. The CDR3 extends over 14 amino acids. J gave up 9 bases and V 4 bases, and 10 bases lay outside the gene matches. Germline V CDR1 and CDR2: SGHRS, YFSETQ. The CDR3 sequence: CASSPLGGVGEQFF. CDR3 sequence (DNA): TGCGCCAGCAGCCCACTTGGGGGGGTCGGTGAGCAGTTCTTC.

This chain links TRBV11-3 with TRBJ2-2; the match to TRBD2 covers 7 bases. The CDR3 totals 15 residues. Trimming took 6 bases from V and 6 from J; bases not matched to a gene: 10. CDR1 SGHNT and CDR2 YENEEA come from the germline V gene. CDR3 in DNA: TGTGCCAGCAGGCGCGGAGGGAGGGTAGCCGGGGAGCTGTTTTTT. Its protein product is CASRRGGRVAGELFF.

To note about this clone: Because the CDR3's place on the DNA is in doubt, the DNA is left out and the CDR3 is given as listed by TCRdb. The J gene is TRBJ2-5, the V gene TRBV30; the D segment call TRBD2 is taken from the table without a DNA check. Germline assignment: CDR1 GTSNPN and CDR2 SVGIG (reference sequence). With termini counted, the CDR3 has 12 amino acids. CDR3 protein: CAWSVGGGAEYF.

The chain is built from TRBV7-9 and TRBJ2-3; D gene uncertain. CDR1 is SEHNR and CDR2 is FQNEAQ in the germline V gene (reference sequence). The CDR3 spans 17 residues. V was trimmed by 1 base and J by 0 bases, leaving 14 bases between them. DNA of the CDR3: TGTGCCAGCAGCTTAGTATTTGGCTTAACTAGCACAGATACGCAGTATTTT. It encodes CASSLVFGLTSTDTQYF.

This chain uses TRBV2 with TRBJ2-5; D call uncertain. The V gene's germline CDR1 is SNHLY and CDR2 FYNNEI. The CDR3 covers 13 residues. V was cut by 5 bases and J by 4 bases, with 11 bases left in between. Written as DNA, the CDR3 is TGTGCCAGCAGTCGGGCAGCTAGAGAGACCCAGTACTTC. Protein sequence: CASSRAARETQYF.

The chain couples TRBV7-9 to TRBJ2-7; possible D gene TRBD2, 5 bases. Germline CDR1 and CDR2: SEHNR and FQNEAQ (reference sequence). V was trimmed by 3 bases and J by 0 bases, leaving 9 bases between them. The CDR3 covers 14 residues. CDR3 DNA: TGTGCCAGCAGCTTTTCCGGGGTCTCCTACGAGCAGTACTTC. It yields the protein CASSFSGVSYEQYF.

J is TRBJ1-4 and V is TRBV6-5; possible D gene TRBD1, 6 bases. Germline V gene data show CDR1 as MNHEY and CDR2 as SVGAGI. V shed 6 bases and J shed 8 bases, with 16 bases lying between them. CDR3 size: 14 residues. The DNA for the CDR3 is TGTGCCAGCAGCCTAGGGACGGGACAAGAAAAACTGTTTTTT. Translated: CASSLGTGQEKLFF.

This sequence joins TRBV19 and TRBJ1-1; D is unresolved. This CDR3 has 14 amino acids. The V end was cut by 6 bases, the J end by 4 bases, with 15 bases between. CDR1 and CDR2 (germline): LNHDA, SQIVND (reference sequence). This chain's CDR3 is CASRVALGITEAFF. The CDR3 nucleotides are TGTGCCAGTAGGGTAGCCCTGGGAATCACTGAAGCTTTCTTT.

The chain carries TRBV20-1 and TRBJ2-5; the D is unclear. The V gene lost 7 bases and the J gene lost 5 bases, with 11 bases spanning the gap. Looked up from germline, CDR1 is DFQATT and CDR2 is SNEGSKA (reference sequence). The CDR3 length is 11 residues. This CDR3 is CSVEGRETQYF. The CDR3 DNA reads as TGCAGTGTTGAAGGACGGGAGACCCAGTACTTC.

V usage is TRBV13 and J usage is TRBJ2-7; 8 positions agree with TRBD1. With 5 bases clipped from V and 3 bases from J, the junction kept 6 bases outside the gene matches. Germline CDR1 and CDR2: PRHDT and FYEKMQ (reference sequence). CDR3 length: 14 residues. As DNA, the CDR3 is TGTGCCAGCAGCCCTTCAGGGGGCGTCTACGAGCAGTACTTC. Translated: CASSPSGGVYEQYF.

This clone was counted a single time. The chain uses TRBV7-3 and TRBJ2-1, with D maybe TRBD2 (6 bases). Per germline, CDR1 SGHTA and CDR2 FQGTGA. The CDR3 extends over 15 amino acids. V lost 5 bases to trimming and J lost 4 bases, with 15 bases between them. CDR3 nucleotides: TGTGCCAGCAGCGTTAGCGGCCTCGGGTACAATGAGCAGTTCTTC. The encoded protein is CASSVSGLGYNEQFF.

The chain couples TRBV5-1 to TRBJ2-3; either TRBD1 or TRBD2 may fit D (5 bases each). CDR3 length: 15 amino acids. V was trimmed by 4 bases and J by 2 bases, leaving 14 bases between them. In germline, CDR1 is SGHRS, CDR2 YFSETQ. In nucleotides, the CDR3 is TGCGCCAGCAGCGCCGGGACGAAACCCACAGATACGCAGTATTTT. This encodes CASSAGTKPTDTQYF.

The rearrangement uses TRBV5-1 and TRBJ2-1; D gene uncertain. V lost 0 bases to trimming and J lost 8 bases, with 12 bases between them. The CDR3 loop spans 14 amino acids. Germline V lookup: CDR1 SGHRS, CDR2 YFSETQ. CDR3 region: CASSLELGKDEQFF. The CDR3 nucleotides are TGCGCCAGCAGCTTGGAGCTAGGGAAGGATGAGCAGTTCTTC.

This chain connects TRBV7-9 to TRBJ2-1; D may match TRBD1 or TRBD2 (5 bases each). The CDR3 sequence is 16 residues long. V was shortened by 5 bases and J by 7 bases, with 21 bases between the two germline ends. Germline assignment: CDR1 SEHNR and CDR2 FQNEAQ (reference sequence). The CDR3 nucleotides are TGTGCCAGCAGCCCCTCGGGTTCGGGGCCTGGAAATGAGCAGTTCTTC. Translated, it gives CASSPSGSGPGNEQFF.

The chain couples TRBV19 to TRBJ1-1, with D uncertain. Germline loops: CDR1 LNHDA, CDR2 SQIVND (reference sequence). The germline V and J ends were trimmed by 5 bases and 11 bases, with 18 bases remaining between them. The CDR3 has 13 residues. Written as DNA, the CDR3 is TGTGCCAGTAGTCCCCGTGGCGGGGTGGGGGCTTTCTTT. This translates into CASSPRGGVGAFF. Based on the CDR3 plus reference TRBV19 and TRBJ1-1, the full variable domain is DGGITQSPKYLFRKEGQNVTLSCEQNLNHDAMYWYRQDPGQGLRLIYYSQIVNDFQKGDIAEGYSVSREKKESFPLTVTSAQKNPTAFYLCASSPRGGVGAFFGQGTRLTVV.

V and J are TRBV28 and TRBJ2-1; TRBD2 matches 8 bases. The CDR3 is 16 residues long. V shed 6 bases and J 1 base; nucleotides not matched to a gene: 8. Germline V CDR1 and CDR2: MDHEN, SYDVKM. The chain's CDR3 is CASRGLAVISYNEQFF. The CDR3 DNA is TGTGCCAGCAGAGGACTAGCAGTTATTTCCTACAATGAGCAGTTCTTC.